This TCR beta chain was identified during a study of cytomegalovirus exposure and HLA in healthy donors. Study findings and constraints: A list of approximately 160 TCR beta chains associated with cytomegalovirus was given.

Remarks on this clone: Its target is unknown.

Repertoires were generated with immunoSEQ multiplex PCR, while TCRdb's copy carries only in-frame clones and drops some. The sample contains over 150,000 clones, approximately 80% of which appear only once. This sequence originates from a woman aged 25 to 39 in good health and CMV-seropositive. Sequences were obtained from PBMCs.

The CDR3 DNA reads TGTGCCAGCAGTCGAACGCCAGGGGGTAACACTGAAGCTTTCTTT. This sequence encodes CASSRTPGGNTEAFF. The V call is TRBV11-2, the J call TRBJ1-1; 7 bases line up with TRBD1. The CDR3 is 15 amino acids. Germline assignment: CDR1 SGHAT and CDR2 FQNNGV. The V segment lost 6 bases and the J segment 2 bases; nucleotides outside the gene matches: 9.